One and the same sample provided the 11 T cell receptor beta chains below, sequenced in a study of OX40 agonist ivuxolimab in advanced cancers. This table comes from immunoSEQ multiplex PCR, and its TCRdb copy is limited to in-frame clones, with some not included. The data contain tens of thousands of clones, around nine tenths of them seen just once; the ten biggest clones take up 0.3% to 0.45%. The sample here was CD4+ or CD8+ T cells sorted from blood, taken in a trial of the OX40 agonist ivuxolimab. The source of these receptors is an adult with an advanced solid tumor such as melanoma, head and neck, liver or kidney cancer.

The chain is built from TRBV19 and TRBJ2-7, with D unresolved. In germline, CDR1 is LNHDA, CDR2 SQIVND (reference sequence). This CDR3 spans 15 amino acids. The ends were cut back, 1 base at V and 6 bases at J, with 16 bases in the middle. The CDR3 coding sequence is TGTGCCAGTAGTATAGCAGGTCCCCCTTACGCCGAGCAGTACTTC. Its translation: CASSIAGPPYAEQYF.

The chain uses TRBV7-9 and TRBJ1-2; possible D gene TRBD1, 5 bases. The V end was cut by 5 bases, the J end by 8 bases, with 15 bases between. This CDR3 comprises 13 residues. Germline-derived CDR1 and CDR2 are SEHNR and FQNEAQ (reference sequence). CDR3 protein: CASSPQAGLGYTF. CDR3 bases: TGTGCCAGCAGCCCCCAAGCGGGGCTCGGCTACACCTTC.

The J gene is TRBJ2-5, the V gene TRBV18, with D possibly being TRBD1 (5 bases). The V and J ends lost 3 bases and 3 bases respectively, with 8 bases between them. CDR3 length equals 13 residues. CDR1 is KGHSH and CDR2 is LQKENI in the germline V gene. The CDR3 DNA follows: TGTGCCAGCTCACCCTCGACAGAAGAGACCCAGTACTTC. Translating it yields CASSPSTEETQYF.

The V gene is TRBV11-2, the J gene TRBJ2-7, with D possibly matching TRBD2 (5 bases). V lost 5 bases and J lost 0, with 11 bases in between. The CDR3 contains 14 residues. Germline V lookup: CDR1 SGHAT, CDR2 FQNNGV. The CDR3 DNA sequence: TGTGCCAGCAGCAAACGACGGGACTCCTACGAGCAGTACTTC. Its translation is CASSKRRDSYEQYF.

This chain connects TRBV19 to TRBJ2-3; D is possibly TRBD2 (5 bases). Germline V gene sequence: CDR1 LNHDA, CDR2 SQIVND (reference sequence). Trimming shortened V by 10 bases and J by 0 bases, and 8 bases separated the two germline ends. The CDR3 totals 12 residues. The CDR3 bases are TGTGCCATTAGGACTAGCACAGATACGCAGTATTTT. Its translation is CAIRTSTDTQYF.

The chain uses TRBV7-2 and TRBJ2-2; no clear D. The CDR3 covers 15 residues. V lost 3 bases and J lost 5, with 13 bases in between. Germline V lookup: CDR1 SGHTA, CDR2 FQGNSA. CDR3 in DNA: TGTGCCAGCAGCTTTGCCCGTGGTCCGACCGGGGAGCTGTTTTTT. This sequence encodes CASSFARGPTGELFF.

This chain uses TRBV18 with TRBJ2-3; D is perhaps TRBD1 (6 bases). The CDR3 spans 15 residues. The V gene lost 1 base and the J gene lost 4 bases, with 12 bases spanning the gap. Germline loops: CDR1 KGHSH, CDR2 LQKENI. The CDR3 DNA sequence: TGTGCCAGCTCACCACTCCAGCAGGGGTCAGATACGCAGTATTTT. Encoded protein: CASSPLQQGSDTQYF. The whole variable domain, filled in from reference TRBV18 and TRBJ2-3, reads NAGVMQNPRHLVRRRGQEARLRCSPMKGHSHVYWYRQLPEEGLKFMVYLQKENIIDESGMPKERFSAEFPKEGPSILRIQQVVRGDSAAYFCASSPLQQGSDTQYFGPGTRLTVL.

The chain joins TRBV19 to TRBJ1-2; D is unresolved. Trimming removed 8 bases from V and 0 bases from J, with 10 bases in between. The CDR3 runs 13 residues. Germline CDR1 and CDR2: LNHDA and SQIVND (reference sequence). CDR3 loop: CASVGQANYGYTF. The CDR3 DNA reads TGTGCCAGTGTTGGTCAAGCTAACTATGGCTACACCTTC.

CDR3 in amino acids: CSVGQGANEKLFF. The CDR3 DNA is TGCAGCGTTGGACAGGGGGCTAATGAAAAACTGTTTTTT. The V gene is TRBV29-1, the J gene TRBJ1-4; the match to TRBD1 covers 9 bases. Germline CDR1 is SQVTM and CDR2 is ANQGSEA. V dropped 4 bases and J dropped 3; count of bases not matched to a gene: 0. The CDR3 consists of 13 residues.

The rearrangement links TRBV4-3 to TRBJ1-4, with D unresolved. The CDR3 length is 12 residues. Germline CDR1 and CDR2: LGHNA and YSLEER. Trimming took 4 bases from V and 5 from J, leaving 5 bases between them. CDR3 protein: CASSRTNEKLFF. The CDR3 region has the DNA TGCGCCAGCAGCCGAACAAATGAAAAACTGTTTTTT.

V usage is TRBV19 and J usage is TRBJ2-1; D call uncertain. V was cut by 6 bases and J by 4 bases, with 7 bases left in between. Per germline, CDR1 LNHDA and CDR2 SQIVND (reference sequence). This CDR3 spans 12 amino acids. The chain's CDR3 is CASRGLYNEQFF. CDR3 bases: TGTGCCAGTAGAGGTTTATACAATGAGCAGTTCTTC. Variable domain in full (rest from reference TRBV19 and TRBJ2-1): DGGITQSPKYLFRKEGQNVTLSCEQNLNHDAMYWYRQDPGQGLRLIYYSQIVNDFQKGDIAEGYSVSREKKESFPLTVTSAQKNPTAFYLCASRGLYNEQFFGPGTRLTVL.